This TCR beta chain was identified in a study of blood T cell repertoires in COVID-19 (dated by TCRdb to the early 2020s). At the level of the whole study: Collaborator samples came from the United States, Italy and Spain and covered acute and convalescent phases of COVID-19. The prospective study material was composed of cDNA or gDNA derived from T cells, B-cell-depleted T cells, or PBMCs. Deeply sampled blood TCRbeta repertoires from subjects exposed to, actively infected with, or recovered from COVID-19 were included in the dataset. The repertoires were released in a freely available public database meant as a resource for research on the immune response to SARS-CoV-2. Samples came from the ongoing ImmuneRACE study (first 160 participants) plus 1,254 subjects from 6 global collaborators. Sample metadata almost always included a de-identified subject ID, COVID-19 status, age in years and sex. Where HLA class I and class II types were available, the types were taken from metadata supplied by the sample provider, not from assay-based typing.

TCRbeta CDR3 regions were amplified from genomic DNA using the immunoSEQ Assay, a bias-controlled multiplex PCR. The study's own analysis went as follows. The number of nucleated cells in each sample was estimated by amplification of reference gene primers within the assay. To quantify the absolute abundance of each unique TCRbeta CDR3 rearrangement, sequence reads were collapsed and filtered. Productive Simpson clonality was computed per sample as the square root of Simpson's diversity index over productive rearrangements. TCRdb took this table from immuneACCESS and kept in-frame rearrangements with V and J called. Such tables lack part of the clones; where checked against another copy, unresolved V genes explain under half of the gap, and the rest is unexplained. V, J and clone size reflect that table, while D and trimming were determined from the DNA. Present in this sample are approximately 300,000 clones, roughly 84% of which were seen just once. The top ten clones comprise approximately 14% of the sample.

CDR1 and CDR2 are drawn from the germline V gene: MRHNA, SNTAGT. Clipping removes 6 bases from V and 0 bases from J, with 14 as the unmatched junction base count. The CDR3 runs 17 residues from the cysteine to the phenylalanine. Only the CDR3 DNA stays, 51 bases, in frame from base 1. At one collaborating source in Seattle, patients were enrolled during active infection and were followed longitudinally through the course of disease. Whole blood was collected in K2EDTA tubes by collaborating institutions according to the institutions' own protocols. For TCRbeta analysis, collaborators shipped samples in one of three forms: frozen whole blood, isolated PBMCs, or DNA extracted from either of those sample types. Worth noting for this clone: The antigen it binds to is not known. No quality values exist for individual bases; no much larger clone is one base distant.

General study outcomes and caveats: Clinical and demographic metadata were provided uncurated, with the amount varying by source and participant.

The sample was peripheral blood. The chain employs TRBV6-4 and TRBJ2-7, with 7 bases in between that match TRBD1. This receptor was taken from a person aged 65-85 years with COVID-19, enrolled during active disease. The bases read TGTGCCAGCAGCCCACGACCCCCGGGACAGAGCTCCTACGAGCAGTACTTC. Protein translation: CASSPRPPGQSSYEQYF.